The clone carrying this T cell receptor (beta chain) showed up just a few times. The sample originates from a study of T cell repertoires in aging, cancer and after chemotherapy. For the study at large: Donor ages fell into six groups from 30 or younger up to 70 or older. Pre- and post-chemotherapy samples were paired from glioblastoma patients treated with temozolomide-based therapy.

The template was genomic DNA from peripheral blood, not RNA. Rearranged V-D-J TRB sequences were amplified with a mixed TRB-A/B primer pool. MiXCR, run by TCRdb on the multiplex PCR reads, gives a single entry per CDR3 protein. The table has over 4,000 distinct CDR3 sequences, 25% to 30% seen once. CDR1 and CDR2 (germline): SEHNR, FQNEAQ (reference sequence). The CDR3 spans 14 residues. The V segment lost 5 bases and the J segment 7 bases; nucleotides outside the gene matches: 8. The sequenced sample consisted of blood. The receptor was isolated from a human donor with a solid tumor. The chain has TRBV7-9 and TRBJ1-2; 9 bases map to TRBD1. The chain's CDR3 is CASSTWDRAFGYTF. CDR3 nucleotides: TGTGCCAGCAGCACCTGGGACAGGGCCTTTGGCTACACCTTC.